The clone carrying this T cell receptor (beta chain) appeared a single time. Antigen unknown. CDR3 length: 12 amino acids. Germline CDR1 is GTSNPN and CDR2 is SVGIG (reference sequence). J was trimmed by 7 bases and V by 5 bases; bases with no gene match: 6. A quantity of about 0.5 to 1 ug RNA underwent reverse transcription using random hexamers. TCRdb processed the immunoSEQ multiplex PCR reads anew with MiXCR; each CDR3 protein has one entry. Of around 200,000 distinct CDR3 sequences detected, over 90% appear once; the ten largest clones hold around 0.094%. These data originate in a study of CD8 T cells in Susac syndrome. Study results and limitations: The CD4+ T cell repertoires in Susac syndrome did not show any clonal expansion.

The sample taken for sequencing was CD4+ T cells from PBMCs. The chain has TRBV30 and TRBJ1-2, with TRBD1 identical over 8 bases. This TCR came from a human donor with Susac syndrome. As DNA, the CDR3 is TGTGCCTGGGGACAGGGAATGGGTGGCTACACCTTC. Translating gives CAWGQGMGGYTF.